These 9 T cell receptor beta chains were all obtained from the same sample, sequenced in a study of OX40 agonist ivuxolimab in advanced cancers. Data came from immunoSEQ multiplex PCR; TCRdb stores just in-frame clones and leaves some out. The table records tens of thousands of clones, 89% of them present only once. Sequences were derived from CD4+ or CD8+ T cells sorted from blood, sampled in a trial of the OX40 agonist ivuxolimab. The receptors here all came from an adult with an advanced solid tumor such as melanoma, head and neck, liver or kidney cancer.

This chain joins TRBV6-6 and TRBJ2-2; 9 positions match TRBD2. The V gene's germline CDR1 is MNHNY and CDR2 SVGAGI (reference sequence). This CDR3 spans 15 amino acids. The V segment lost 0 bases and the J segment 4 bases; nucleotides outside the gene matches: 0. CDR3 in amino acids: CASSYSLAGTGELFF. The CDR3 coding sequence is TGTGCCAGCAGTTACTCACTAGCGGGCACCGGGGAGCTGTTTTTT.

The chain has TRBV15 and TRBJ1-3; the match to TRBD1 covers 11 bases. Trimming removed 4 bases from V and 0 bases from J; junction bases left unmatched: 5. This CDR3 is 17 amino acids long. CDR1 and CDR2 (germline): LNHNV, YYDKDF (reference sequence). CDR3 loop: CATSKAGQGVSGNTIYF. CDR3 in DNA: TGTGCCACCAGCAAAGCGGGACAGGGGGTCTCTGGAAACACCATATATTTT.

The CDR3: CASSPHRGKAEAFF. The CDR3 coding sequence is TGTGCCAGCAGCCCACACAGGGGGAAGGCTGAAGCTTTCTTT. The chain has TRBV11-2 and TRBJ1-1, with 8 bases identical to TRBD1. Germline assignment: CDR1 SGHAT and CDR2 FQNNGV. V lost 5 bases and J lost 6; bases outside the gene matches: 8. This CDR3 is 14 amino acids long.

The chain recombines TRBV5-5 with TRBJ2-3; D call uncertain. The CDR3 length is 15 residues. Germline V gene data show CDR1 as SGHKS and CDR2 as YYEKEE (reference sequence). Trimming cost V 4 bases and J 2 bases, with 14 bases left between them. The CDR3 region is CASSIAGPYTDTQYF. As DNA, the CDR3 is TGTGCCAGCAGCATTGCTGGGCCATACACAGATACGCAGTATTTT.

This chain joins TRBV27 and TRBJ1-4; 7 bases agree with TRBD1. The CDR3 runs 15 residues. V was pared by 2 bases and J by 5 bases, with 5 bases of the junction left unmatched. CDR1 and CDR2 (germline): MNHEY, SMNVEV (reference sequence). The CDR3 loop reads CASSLNRGFNEKLFF. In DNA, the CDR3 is TGTGCCAGCAGTTTAAACAGGGGATTCAATGAAAAACTGTTTTTT.

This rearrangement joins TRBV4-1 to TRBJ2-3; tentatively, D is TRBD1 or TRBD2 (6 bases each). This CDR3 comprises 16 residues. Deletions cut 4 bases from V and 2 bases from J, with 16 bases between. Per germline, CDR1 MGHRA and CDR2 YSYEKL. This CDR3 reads CASSPLGGGNTDTQYF. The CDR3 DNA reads TGCGCCAGCAGCCCGCTCGGGGGCGGTAACACAGATACGCAGTATTTT.

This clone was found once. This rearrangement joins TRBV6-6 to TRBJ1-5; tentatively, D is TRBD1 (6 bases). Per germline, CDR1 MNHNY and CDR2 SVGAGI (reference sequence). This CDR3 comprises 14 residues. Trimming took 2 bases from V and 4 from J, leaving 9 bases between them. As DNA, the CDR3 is TGTGCCAGCAGTTACATTCAGGGGAATCAGCCCCAGCATTTT. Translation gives CASSYIQGNQPQHF.

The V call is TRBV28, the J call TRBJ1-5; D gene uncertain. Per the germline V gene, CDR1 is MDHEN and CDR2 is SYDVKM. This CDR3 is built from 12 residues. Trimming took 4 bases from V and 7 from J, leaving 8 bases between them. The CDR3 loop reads CASSSGVQPQHF. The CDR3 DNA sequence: TGTGCCAGCAGTTCGGGCGTCCAGCCCCAGCATTTT.

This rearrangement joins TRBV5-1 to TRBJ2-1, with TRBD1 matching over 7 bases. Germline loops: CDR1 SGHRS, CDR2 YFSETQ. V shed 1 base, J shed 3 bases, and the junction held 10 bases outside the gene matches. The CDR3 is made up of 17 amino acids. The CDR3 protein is CASSLRDTGVGYNEQFF. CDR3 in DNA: TGCGCCAGCAGCTTGCGGGATACAGGGGTGGGCTACAATGAGCAGTTCTTC.